The TCR beta chain described here comes from a study of shared clonotypes between healthy human individuals. Study background: Three plates were used per donor for CD4 naive, three for CD4 memory, two for CD8 naive and one for CD8 memory. Study results and limitations: Compared with clonotypes that all four donors shared, non-shared clonotypes had lower generation probabilities.

Only CD45RO-negative cells positively selected for CCR7 counted as naive CD8 cells, so terminally differentiated effector memory CD45RA+ cells were excluded. Every one of the donors was a Caucasian adult that lived in Nashville, Tennessee. Germline values: CDR1 SEHNR, CDR2 FQNEAQ (reference sequence). Germline trimming cut 3 bases from V and 7 bases from J; bases unmatched to any gene: 6. The CDR3 is made up of 15 amino acids. To note about this clone: Its target is unknown. This CDR3 is also generated by other DNA sequences in the sample.

Some clones are missing from TCRdb's copy, which holds only in-frame ones; the method was immunoSEQ multiplex PCR. The table lists about 2.2 million clones, 90% to 95% of them singletons. The source material was naive CD8+ T cells from PBMCs. The chain combines TRBV7-9 with TRBJ2-1, with 10 bases identical to TRBD2. The clonotype comes from a young man in good health. Some clones in this sample may be carry-over from other donors' samples. CDR3: CASSFLAGVLNEQFF. CDR3 nucleotide sequence: TGTGCCAGCAGCTTCCTAGCGGGAGTATTGAATGAGCAGTTCTTC.